Detailed here is one T cell receptor beta chain. What it binds is not known. The data were obtained in a study of Ad26.COV2.S vaccination and SARS-CoV-2 variants. Study-wide background: Donor was assigned to the Ad26.COV2.S arm of trial COV1001. The study, taken as a whole, reports: There was a possibility that the TCR breadth and depth analyses underestimated total T cell responses. Recipients of vaccine and of placebo showed similar breadth of their non-spike TCR repertoires.

Documented treatment: around 19 received Ad26.COV2.S at low or high dose, single or two shots; several received placebo; per-sample allocation not given. Collection of samples fell on day 63 after the first vaccine or placebo injection. Ad26 vector vaccine expressed Wuhan-strain SARS-CoV-2 spike. The length of the CDR3 is 15 residues. Germline V gives CDR1 MDHEN, CDR2 SYDVKM. The V end lost 7 bases, the J end lost 2 bases, and 16 bases lay between the germline ends. Assay used: immunoSEQ multiplex PCR; TCRdb lists only in-frame clones, some missing. The sample yields 400,000 to 450,000 clones, around 90% seen once.

Source: peripheral blood, taken in a trial of Ad26.COV2.S vaccine versus placebo. The rearrangement links TRBV28 to TRBJ2-3; D not certain. This clonotype was obtained from a person aged 18 to 59 who received the Ad26.COV2.S COVID-19 vaccine or a placebo. This chain's CDR3 is CASKRQLVSTDTQYF. As DNA, the CDR3 is TGTGCCAGCAAGAGGCAGCTTGTTTCCACAGATACGCAGTATTTT. Complete variable domain (other parts from reference TRBV28 and TRBJ2-3): DVKVTQSSRYLVKRTGEKVFLECVQDMDHENMFWYRQDPGLGLRLIYFSYDVKMKEKGDIPEGYSVSREKKERFSLILESASTNQTSMYLCASKRQLVSTDTQYFGPGTRLTVL.